Below are 3 T cell receptor beta chains sequenced from a single sample in a study of blood T cell repertoires in COVID-19. Sequencing was performed with immunoSEQ multiplex PCR; in TCRdb, only in-frame clones are kept and a portion is missing. The sample yields fewer than 450,000 clones, 88% seen once. The specimen was peripheral blood. The receptor set was obtained from a woman aged 70-85 years with COVID-19, enrolled during active disease.

The gene calls are TRBV3-1 (or the pseudogene TRBV3-2) and TRBJ1-1, with D uncertain. This CDR3 spans 11 amino acids. CDR1 and CDR2 (germline): LGHDT, YNNKEL (reference sequence). V was clipped by 4 bases and J by 6 bases, with 6 bases between them. The CDR3 protein is CASSRAAEAFF. DNA for the CDR3: TGTGCCAGCAGCCGGGCAGCTGAAGCTTTCTTT.

CDR3 region: CASSLDRVKGNQPQHF. The CDR3, as DNA: TGTGCCAGCAGCTTAGACAGGGTAAAGGGAAATCAGCCCCAGCATTTT. The chain carries TRBV7-8 and TRBJ1-5, with D possibly being TRBD1 (6 bases). CDR1 SGHVS and CDR2 FQNEAQ come from the germline V gene. V gave up 1 base and J gave up 4 bases, with 14 bases separating them. The CDR3 consists of 16 residues.

The CDR3 protein is CASSPADGYGYTF. CDR3 nucleotide sequence: TGTGCCAGCAGCCCCGCGGATGGTTATGGCTACACCTTC. V is TRBV11-2 and J is TRBJ1-2; D not certain. V lost 5 bases and J 5 bases, leaving 12 bases between the germline ends. Germline-derived CDR1 and CDR2 are SGHAT and FQNNGV. The CDR3 is made up of 13 amino acids.